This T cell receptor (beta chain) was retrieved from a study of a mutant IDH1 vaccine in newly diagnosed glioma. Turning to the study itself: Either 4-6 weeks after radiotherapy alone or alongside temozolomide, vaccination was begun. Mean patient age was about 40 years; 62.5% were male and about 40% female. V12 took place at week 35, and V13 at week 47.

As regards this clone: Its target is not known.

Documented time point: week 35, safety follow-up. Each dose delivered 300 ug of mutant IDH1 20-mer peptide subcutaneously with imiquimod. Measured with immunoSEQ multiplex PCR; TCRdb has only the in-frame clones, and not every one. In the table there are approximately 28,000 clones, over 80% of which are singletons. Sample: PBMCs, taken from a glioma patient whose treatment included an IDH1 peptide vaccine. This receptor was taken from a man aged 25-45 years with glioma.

The CDR3, as DNA: TGTGCCACCAGCAGCGCCGGACGGATAACCTACGAGCAGTACTTC. Translated: CATSSAGRITYEQYF. The V call is TRBV15, the J call TRBJ2-7, with D unresolved. CDR1 and CDR2 (germline): LNHNV, YYDKDF (reference sequence). Trimming removed 3 bases at V and 2 bases at J, with 14 bases between. CDR3 length: 15 residues.